The T cell receptor (beta chain) described here comes from a study of T-cell reconstitution after alpha-beta-depleted transplantation in children. This CDR3 spans 15 amino acids. Germline V CDR1 and CDR2: SGHVS, FQNEAQ. Study-level results: Recipient T cells and thymic progenitors that survived gave rise to the high TCRbeta diversity observed at day 60 in some patients. As was reported, about two months after transplant, alpha-beta T cells came from several hundred expanded graft clones. The authors attributed T-cell counts and diversity one year after transplant mostly to newly produced T cells.

Note on this clonotype: Its antigen remains unidentified. At one boundary the junction diverges from the germline segment, which might be a read error.

TCRbeta library preparation incorporated unique molecular identifiers. A single record per CDR3 protein comes from TCRdb applying MiXCR to the PCR reads. The data show about 490,000 distinct CDR3 sequences, over 9.5% seen once. The chain combines TRBV7-8 with TRBJ1-5; TRBD1 might be the D (5 bases). The source material was PBMCs, sampled before TCRalphabeta/CD19-depleted stem cell transplant. This receptor was taken from a child aged 2 to 10 with inherited bone marrow failure, due to receive a stem cell transplant. The CDR3 nucleotides read TGTGCCAGCAGCTCGGGGCTTTATAGCAATCAGCCCCAGCGTTTT. Protein: CASSSGLYSNQPQRF.